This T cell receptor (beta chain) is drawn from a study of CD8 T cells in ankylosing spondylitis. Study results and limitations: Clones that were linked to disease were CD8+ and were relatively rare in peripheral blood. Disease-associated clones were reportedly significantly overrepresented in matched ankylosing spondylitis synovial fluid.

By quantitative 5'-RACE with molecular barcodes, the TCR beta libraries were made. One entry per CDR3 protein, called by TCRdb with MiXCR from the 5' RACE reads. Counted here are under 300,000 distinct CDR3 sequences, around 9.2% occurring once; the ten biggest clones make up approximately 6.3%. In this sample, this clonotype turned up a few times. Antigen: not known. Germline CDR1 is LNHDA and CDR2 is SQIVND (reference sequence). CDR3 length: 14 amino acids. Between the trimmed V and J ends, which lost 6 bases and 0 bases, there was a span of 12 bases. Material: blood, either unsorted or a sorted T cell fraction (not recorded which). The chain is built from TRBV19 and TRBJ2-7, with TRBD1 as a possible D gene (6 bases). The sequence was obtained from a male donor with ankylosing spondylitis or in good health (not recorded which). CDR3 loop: CASSATGRSYEQYF. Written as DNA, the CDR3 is TGTGCCAGTAGCGCGACAGGCCGCTCCTACGAGCAGTACTTC. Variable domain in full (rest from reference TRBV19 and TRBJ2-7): DGGITQSPKYLFRKEGQNVTLSCEQNLNHDAMYWYRQDPGQGLRLIYYSQIVNDFQKGDIAEGYSVSREKKESFPLTVTSAQKNPTAFYLCASSATGRSYEQYFGPGTRLTVT.